The 3 T cell receptor beta chains given below trace back to one sample, sequenced in a study of T cell responses to AZD1222 COVID-19 vaccine. The protocol was immunoSEQ multiplex PCR, while the TCRdb copy is restricted to in-frame clones and leaves out a portion. The profile shows some 130,000 clones, just under 95% of them singletons. The specimen was peripheral blood, collected 28 days after the second AZD1222 dose. Every receptor here comes from an adult who received the AZD1222 COVID-19 vaccine.

V gene TRBV6-6 combines with J gene TRBJ1-3, with D perhaps matching TRBD1 (5 bases). The V end was cut by 8 bases, the J end by 8 bases, with 16 bases between. This CDR3 has 13 amino acids. Germline assignment: CDR1 MNHNY and CDR2 SVGAGI (reference sequence). CDR3 loop: CASYRGGVYTIYF. The DNA of the CDR3 is TGTGCCAGCTATCGGGGCGGGGTATACACCATATATTTT.

CDR3 in amino acids: CASSQTGTGGVSYTF. CDR3 in DNA: TGTGCCAGCAGCCAGACCGGGACAGGGGGTGTAAGCTACACCTTC. The rearrangement uses TRBV3-1 (or the pseudogene TRBV3-2) and TRBJ1-2; the match to TRBD1 covers 11 bases. The V and J ends lost 3 bases and 9 bases, in that order; junction bases with no gene match: 9. Germline-derived CDR1 and CDR2 are LGHDT and YNNKEL (reference sequence). This CDR3 comprises 15 residues.

J is TRBJ2-1 and V is TRBV3-1 (or the pseudogene TRBV3-2); 8 bases are a match to TRBD2. J was trimmed by 5 bases and V by 3 bases; bases with no gene match: 6. From germline, CDR1 is LGHDT and CDR2 YNNKEL (reference sequence). CDR3 length: 15 residues. Written as DNA, the CDR3 is TGTGCCAGCAGCCACCCTACTAGCGGCGACAATGAGCAGTTCTTC. Protein: CASSHPTSGDNEQFF.